This TCR beta chain was observed in a study of cytomegalovirus exposure and HLA in healthy donors. Study-wide findings and caveats: The study designated 150 or so TCR beta chains cytomegalovirus-associated.

Note on this clone: What it binds is unknown.

The primer mix had 60 Vbeta and 13 Jbeta primers. Assay: immunoSEQ multiplex PCR; the TCRdb copy retains only in-frame clones and omits some. Of over 150,000 clones listed, 80% are singletons. V was clipped by 2 bases and J by 0 bases; unmatched bases: 3. Germline V CDR1 and CDR2: MNHEY, SVGAGI. The CDR3 runs to 16 residues. V usage is TRBV6-5 and J usage is TRBJ2-1, with 8 bases identical to TRBD2. Sequencing was done on a sample of PBMCs. The TCR was taken from a man in his thirties or forties in good health and CMV-seronegative. DNA for the CDR3: TGTGCCAGCAGTTACGCGGGGGGTAGCTCCTACAATGAGCAGTTCTTC. This sequence encodes CASSYAGGSSYNEQFF.